The 12 T cell receptor beta chains below all came from one sample that was sequenced in a study of T cells in Graves' hyperthyroidism and ophthalmopathy. The source material, RNA transcripts, was used to amplify TCR beta CDR3 regions. The study used the HTBI primer set for a first-round RT-PCR of the TCR CDR3. MiXCR was run by TCRdb on the multiplex PCR reads, yielding one entry per CDR3 protein. The repertoire holds around 500,000 distinct CDR3 sequences, with about 16% as singletons. What was sequenced was blood. These receptor sequences come from a woman in her thirties with Graves' ophthalmopathy.

This clonotype was observed a handful of times. This may come from a read error, since a much larger clone is one base off. Here the CDR3 DNA reads TGTGCCTGGAACCGACTAGCGAGGGGACAAGAGACCCAGTACTTC. Residues: CAWNRLARGQETQYF. The chain links TRBV30 to TRBJ2-5, with 8 bases identical to TRBD2. CDR1 is GTSNPN and CDR2 is SVGIG in the germline V gene (reference sequence). The length of the CDR3 is 15 residues. Trimming cost V 4 bases and J 2 bases; bases outside gene matches: 9.

Of note for this clonotype: The junction and the germline gene differ at one end; a read error may be behind it. V usage is TRBV6-2 or TRBV6-3 and J usage is TRBJ2-5; D uncertain. The CDR3 runs 16 residues. Looked up from germline, CDR1 is MNHEY and CDR2 is SVGEGT. The CDR3 loop reads CVSSRDRVTSQETQYF. The CDR3 DNA follows: TGTGTCAGCAGTCGCGACCGGGTCACTTCGCAAGAGACCCAGTACTTC.

J is TRBJ1-1 and V is TRBV6-5; no clear D gene. Germline V lookup: CDR1 MNHEY, CDR2 SVGAGI. Trimming cost V 4 bases and J 3 bases, with 9 bases left between them. This CDR3 region has 13 residues. The CDR3 loop is CASSSGSYTEAFF. The CDR3 DNA reads TGTGCCAGCAGTTCCGGGTCCTACACTGAAGCTTTCTTT.

This clonotype was found a few times. A much larger clonotype is one base distant, so this may be a read error. CDR3 DNA: TGTGCCAGCAGCTTAGGACCGATAGGGGGCGAAGATACGCAGTATTTT. Protein: CASSLGPIGGEDTQYF. The chain combines TRBV11-2 with TRBJ2-3, with 7 bases aligning to TRBD1. Germline lookup yields CDR1 SGHAT and CDR2 FQNNGV. After removal of 1 base from V and 5 bases from J, the junction contained 9 bases not matched to a gene. The CDR3 extends over 16 amino acids.

This clonotype was observed a few times. The chain couples TRBV6-2 or TRBV6-3 to TRBJ2-3, with 11 positions matching TRBD2. The trim removed 5 bases at V and 2 bases at J, leaving 6 bases unmatched. This CDR3 has 16 amino acids. Germline V gives CDR1 MNHEY, CDR2 SVGEGT. The CDR3 nucleotides read TGTGCCAGCAGTCTTCGACTAGCGGGGACCACAGATACGCAGTATTTT. Protein sequence: CASSLRLAGTTDTQYF.

This clonotype was counted ten times or more. This rearrangement joins TRBV20-1 to TRBJ1-1; D might be TRBD1 (6 bases). Per the germline V gene, CDR1 is DFQATT and CDR2 is SNEGSKA (reference sequence). This CDR3 region has 14 residues. Trimming pared 1 base from V and 5 bases from J, leaving 14 bases between. CDR3 in DNA: TGCAGTGCTAGAGGAGTGGGGGGGCTGACTGAAGCTTTCTTT. Translating gives CSARGVGGLTEAFF.

V is TRBV10-3 and J is TRBJ2-2; TRBD1 agrees at 12 bases. V was pared by 11 bases and J by 3 bases, with 13 bases of the junction left unmatched. Germline CDR1 and CDR2: ENHRY and SYGVKD. The CDR3 runs 17 residues. The DNA for the CDR3 is TGTGCCTCTCGGGACAGGGGGCGCCCCGGGGACACCGGGGAGCTGTTTTTT. Protein: CASRDRGRPGDTGELFF.

This clonotype turned up a few times. V usage is TRBV27 and J usage is TRBJ2-7; D is unclear. CDR3 length: 13 residues. The germline V and J ends were trimmed by 5 bases and 0 bases, with 8 bases remaining between them. The germline V gene encodes CDR1 MNHEY and CDR2 SMNVEV (reference sequence). This CDR3 is CASSGLNSYEQYF. The CDR3 coding sequence is TGTGCCAGCAGTGGGCTCAACTCCTACGAGCAGTACTTC.

This clonotype was seen ten or more times. This sequence joins TRBV14 and TRBJ2-7, with 7 bases fitting TRBD1. The CDR3 is 17 residues long. V lost 2 bases and J lost 3; bases outside the gene matches: 13. CDR1 is SGHDN and CDR2 is FVKESK in the germline V gene. The chain's CDR3 is CASSQRRVGTEDYEQYF. The CDR3 DNA reads TGTGCCAGCAGCCAAAGAAGGGTCGGGACAGAAGACTACGAGCAGTACTTC. The full variable domain, completed using reference TRBV14 and TRBJ2-7, is EAGVTQFPSHSVIEKGQTVTLRCDPISGHDNLYWYRRVMGKEIKFLLHFVKESKQDESGMPNNRFLAERTGGTYSTLKVQPAELEDSGVYFCASSQRRVGTEDYEQYFGPGTRLTVT.

The sample holds many counts of this clonotype. The rearrangement uses TRBV27 and TRBJ2-1; TRBD2 matches at 8 bases. Germline trimming cut 7 bases from V and 4 bases from J; bases unmatched to any gene: 18. There are 18 residues in the CDR3. Germline V gene data show CDR1 as MNHEY and CDR2 as SMNVEV (reference sequence). Here the CDR3 DNA reads TGTGCCAGCACAGTGGGCGGGGTAGCGGGACCGCTTTACAATGAGCAGTTCTTC. Its translation is CASTVGGVAGPLYNEQFF.

Concerning this clonotype itself: This may stem from a read error, because a much larger clone lies one nucleotide away. V is TRBV27 and J is TRBJ2-1; TRBD2 matches at 10 bases. This CDR3 is built from 16 residues. After removal of 8 bases from V and 3 bases from J, the junction contained 10 bases not matched to a gene. Per germline, CDR1 MNHEY and CDR2 SMNVEV (reference sequence). The CDR3 DNA follows: TGTGCCAGCTCGGGCGCTGGACTAGCGGACTACAATGAGCAGTTCTTC. Translation gives CASSGAGLADYNEQFF.

This clonotype was seen many times. The gene calls are TRBV7-2 and TRBJ2-7; 10 positions match TRBD2. V shed 7 bases and J 4 bases; nucleotides not matched to a gene: 10. The germline V gene encodes CDR1 SGHTA and CDR2 FQGNSA. This CDR3 has 15 amino acids. Here the CDR3 reads CASTLRPSGGYEQYF. DNA for the CDR3: TGTGCCAGCACCCTCCGGCCTAGCGGGGGTTACGAGCAGTACTTC.